A single T cell receptor beta chain is shown here with its context. This sample was taken from a study of neoadjuvant anti-PD-1 for oral cavity cancer. Study-wide context: Patients without progression got a fourth dose around day 43.

CDR1 is MNHNY and CDR2 is SVGAGI in the germline V gene (reference sequence). V lost 7 bases, J lost 6 bases, and 13 bases lay in between. CDR3 length equals 13 residues. PBMC libraries mostly used 400 to 550 ng of input genomic DNA, with six replicates per sample. Clones were sequenced by immunoSEQ multiplex PCR, and TCRdb holds only the in-frame ones, with some missing. The table shows roughly 13,000 clones, with approximately 80% occurring only once. Specimen: PBMCs, collected before nivolumab (anti-PD-1) treatment. This sequence joins TRBV6-6 and TRBJ2-4, with D perhaps matching TRBD1 or TRBD2 (5 bases each). The source is a person aged 35 to 85 with oral cavity squamous cell carcinoma. CDR3 amino acids: CASISGTTNIQYF. The CDR3, as DNA: TGTGCCAGCATTTCCGGGACCACAAACATTCAGTACTTC.